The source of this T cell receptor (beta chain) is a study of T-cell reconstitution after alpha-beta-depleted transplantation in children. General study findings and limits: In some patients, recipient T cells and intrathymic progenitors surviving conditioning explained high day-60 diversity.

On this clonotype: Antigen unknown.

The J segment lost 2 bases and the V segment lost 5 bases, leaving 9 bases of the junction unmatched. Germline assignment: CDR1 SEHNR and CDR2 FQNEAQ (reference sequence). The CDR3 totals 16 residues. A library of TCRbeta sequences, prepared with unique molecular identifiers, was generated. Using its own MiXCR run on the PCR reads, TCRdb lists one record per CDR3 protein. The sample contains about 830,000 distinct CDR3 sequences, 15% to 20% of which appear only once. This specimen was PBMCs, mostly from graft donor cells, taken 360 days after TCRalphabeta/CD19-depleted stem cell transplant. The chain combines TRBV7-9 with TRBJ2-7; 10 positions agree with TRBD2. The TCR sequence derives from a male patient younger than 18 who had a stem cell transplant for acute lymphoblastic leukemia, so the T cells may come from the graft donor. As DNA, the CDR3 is TGTGCCAGCAGCCATCCTCCGGGACTAGCGCCCTACGAGCAGTACTTC. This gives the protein CASSHPPGLAPYEQYF.